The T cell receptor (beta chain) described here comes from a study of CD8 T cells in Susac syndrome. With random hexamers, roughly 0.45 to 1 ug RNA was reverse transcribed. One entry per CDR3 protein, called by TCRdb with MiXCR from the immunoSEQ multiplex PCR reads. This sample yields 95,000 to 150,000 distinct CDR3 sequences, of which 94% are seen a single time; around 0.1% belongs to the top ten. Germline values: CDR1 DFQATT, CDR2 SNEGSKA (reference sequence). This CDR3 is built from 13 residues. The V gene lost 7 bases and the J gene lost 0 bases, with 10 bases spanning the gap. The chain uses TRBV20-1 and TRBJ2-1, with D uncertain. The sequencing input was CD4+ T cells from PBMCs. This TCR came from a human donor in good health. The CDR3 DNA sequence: TGCAGTGTCCCATCGGACTCCTACAATGAGCAGTTCTTC. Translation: CSVPSDSYNEQFF.